This T cell receptor (beta chain) was recovered during a study of blood T cell repertoires in COVID-19 (dated by TCRdb to between 2020 and 2021). Background for the entire study: Collaborator samples came from the United States, Italy and Spain and covered acute and convalescent phases of COVID-19. The material from the prospective study consisted of cDNA or gDNA derived from T cells, B-cell-depleted T cells, or PBMCs. Deeply sampled blood TCRbeta repertoires from subjects exposed to, actively infected with, or recovered from COVID-19 were included in the dataset. A freely available public database, intended as a resource for researchers studying the immune response to SARS-CoV-2, is where the repertoires were released. Samples were obtained from the ongoing ImmuneRACE study (first 160 participants) and from over a thousand subjects provided by 6 global collaborators. A de-identified subject ID, COVID-19 status, age in years and sex were almost always included in the sample metadata. Where HLA class I and class II types were available, the types were taken from metadata supplied by the sample provider, not from assay-based typing. General study outcomes and caveats: The amount of clinical and demographic metadata varied by source and participant and was provided uncurated.

TCRbeta CDR3 regions were amplified from genomic DNA using the immunoSEQ Assay, a bias-controlled multiplex PCR. The original methods were these. Nucleated cell counts per sample were estimated from amplification of reference gene primers within the assay. Sequence reads were collapsed and filtered to measure the absolute abundance of every unique TCRbeta CDR3 rearrangement. Productive Simpson clonality was computed per sample as the square root of Simpson's diversity index over productive rearrangements. What TCRdb holds here is the immuneACCESS table cut down to in-frame rearrangements. Part of the clones is not present; checked against another copy, under half of the missing clones reflect an unresolved V gene, and the others are unexplained. V, J and clone size are those of that table, while D and trimming were read from the DNA. Here the sample has around 250,000 clones; around 90% occur a single time. The ten largest clones capture 2.1% of the sample.

In this sample, this clone turned up once. It has no known antigen specificity. The input lacks base qualities; no much larger clone sits a single base away. One collaborating source in Seattle enrolled patients during active infection and followed them longitudinally through the course of disease. Each collaborating institution followed its own protocols to collect whole blood in K2EDTA tubes. For TCRbeta analysis, collaborators shipped samples in one of three forms: frozen whole blood, isolated PBMCs, or DNA extracted from either of those sample types. The CDR3 covers 18 residues, taking in both the cysteine and the phenylalanine. The only DNA kept is the CDR3, 54 bases in frame from the first base. At the junction V is shortened by 1 base and J by 1 base; bases outside the gene matches: 9. CDR1 and CDR2 (LGHNA, YSLEER) derive from the germline V gene.

This sequence uses TRBV4-3 and TRBJ2-3, and 9 junction bases match TRBD1. Sequencing used peripheral blood. The clonotype comes from a woman aged 60-75 years with COVID-19, enrolled during active disease. The DNA sequence is as follows: TGCGCCAGCAGCCAAGCTCCTCCCTGGGACAGGGGCACAGATACGCAGTATTTT. It translates as CASSQAPPWDRGTDTQYF.